The clone carrying this T cell receptor (beta chain) was found a few times. This sample was taken from a study of patients and donors after allogeneic stem cell transplantation. The CDR3 sequence is 15 residues long. Germline CDR1 is DFQATT and CDR2 is SNEGSKA (reference sequence). V gave up 0 bases and J gave up 4 bases; unmatched junction bases: 7. MiXCR, applied by TCRdb to the RT-PCR reads, yields one record per CDR3 protein. Of about 70,000 distinct CDR3 sequences in the sample, about 26% were seen once. This sequence was found in a human donor who was either an allogeneic HSCT recipient or a stem cell or donor lymphocyte infusion donor (not recorded which). It is not recorded whose cells these are; they may come from a transplant donor. This sequence joins TRBV20-1 and TRBJ1-2; 8 bases agree with TRBD1. The specimen was blood, either unsorted or a sorted T cell fraction (not recorded which). DNA for the CDR3: TGCAGTGCTAGAGATTTGAGTGGGACAGGCTATGGCTACACCTTC. Its protein is CSARDLSGTGYGYTF.